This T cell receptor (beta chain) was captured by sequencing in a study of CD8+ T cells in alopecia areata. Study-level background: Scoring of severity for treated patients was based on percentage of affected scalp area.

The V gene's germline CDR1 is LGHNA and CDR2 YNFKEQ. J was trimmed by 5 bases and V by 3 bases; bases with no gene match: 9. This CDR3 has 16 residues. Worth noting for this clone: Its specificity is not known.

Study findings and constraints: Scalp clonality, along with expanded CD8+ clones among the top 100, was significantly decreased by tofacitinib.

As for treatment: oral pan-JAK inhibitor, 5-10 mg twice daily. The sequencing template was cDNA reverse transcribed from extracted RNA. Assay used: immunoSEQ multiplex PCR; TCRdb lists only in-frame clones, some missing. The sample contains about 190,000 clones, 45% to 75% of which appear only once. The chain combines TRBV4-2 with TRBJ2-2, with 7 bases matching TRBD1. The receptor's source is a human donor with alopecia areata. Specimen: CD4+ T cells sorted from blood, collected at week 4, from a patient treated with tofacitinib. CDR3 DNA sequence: TGTGCCAGCAGCCAGAAAACAGGGGCAGGGACCGGGGAGCTGTTTTTT. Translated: CASSQKTGAGTGELFF.